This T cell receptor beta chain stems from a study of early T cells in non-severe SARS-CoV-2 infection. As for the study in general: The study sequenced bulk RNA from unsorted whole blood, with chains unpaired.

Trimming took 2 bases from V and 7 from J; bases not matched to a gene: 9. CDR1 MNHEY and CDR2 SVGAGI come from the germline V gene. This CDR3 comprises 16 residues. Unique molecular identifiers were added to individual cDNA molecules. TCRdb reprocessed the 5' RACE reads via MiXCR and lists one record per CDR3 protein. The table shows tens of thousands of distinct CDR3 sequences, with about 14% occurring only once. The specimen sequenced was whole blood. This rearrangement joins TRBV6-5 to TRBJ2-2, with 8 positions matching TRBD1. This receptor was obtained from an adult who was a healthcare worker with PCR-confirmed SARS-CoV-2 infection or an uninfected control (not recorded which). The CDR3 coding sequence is TGTGCCAGCAGTTACACGTTCGGCAGGGGGCACGGGGAGCTGTTTTTT. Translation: CASSYTFGRGHGELFF.